This T cell receptor (beta chain) emerged from a study of beta chain features in type 1 diabetes. This clone was detected only a few times. Its antigen is as yet unknown. Study-level findings and limits: Patients with type 1 diabetes showed fewer VDJ junction insertions and more deletions.

Germline CDR1 and CDR2: SGHTA and FQGNSA. This CDR3 is built from 15 residues. The V end was cut by 5 bases, the J end by 0 bases, with 14 bases between. The isolated RNA, all of it, was reverse transcribed, so expressed TCRB transcripts were what got sequenced. Some clones are missing from TCRdb's copy, which holds only in-frame ones; the method was immunoSEQ multiplex PCR. The sample gives roughly 300,000 clones, around 15% of which show up once; about 6.6% is in the top ten. Every donor had blood drawn once into heparin, roughly 0.11 L on average. The sequence came from a man in his thirties or forties in good health. Source material: central memory CD4+ T cells from blood. The chain uses TRBV7-2 and TRBJ2-7, with D possibly matching TRBD1 (6 bases). The CDR3 nucleotides are TGTGCCAGCAGCGGGGACAACTATCTCTCCTACGAGCAGTACGTC. It is translated as CASSGDNYLSYEQYV.